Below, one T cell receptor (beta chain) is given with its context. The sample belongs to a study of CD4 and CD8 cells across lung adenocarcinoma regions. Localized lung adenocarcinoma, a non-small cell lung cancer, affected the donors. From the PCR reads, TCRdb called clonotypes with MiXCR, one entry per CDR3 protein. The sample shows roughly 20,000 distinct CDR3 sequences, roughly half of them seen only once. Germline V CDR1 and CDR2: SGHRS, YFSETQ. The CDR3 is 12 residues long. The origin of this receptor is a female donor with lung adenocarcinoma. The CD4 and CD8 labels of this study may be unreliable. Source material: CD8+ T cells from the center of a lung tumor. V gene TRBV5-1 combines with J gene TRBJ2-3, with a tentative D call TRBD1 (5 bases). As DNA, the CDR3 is TGCGCGGGGCTGCTAGACAAAAACACGCAGTATTTT. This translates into CAGLLDKNTQYF.